This TCR beta chain was found in a study of CD8 T cells in Susac syndrome. The V end lost 1 base, the J end lost 2 bases, and 9 bases lay between the germline ends. This CDR3 contains 15 residues. CDR1 and CDR2 from the germline V gene are LNHNV and YYDKDF (reference sequence). Random hexamers were used to reverse transcribe an amount of roughly 0.5 to 1 ug RNA. Amplification of TCR beta CDR3 spanned 54 Vbeta and 13 Jbeta via immunoSEQ multiplex PCR. One entry per CDR3 protein results from TCRdb running MiXCR on the immunoSEQ multiplex PCR reads. The profile shows approximately 68,000 distinct CDR3 sequences, about 95% of them singletons. The patients who served as multiple sclerosis controls were treatment-naive and had stable or active relapsing-remitting disease that fulfilled the revised McDonald criteria. On this clonotype: The target antigen is unknown.

Study findings and constraints: It was acknowledged by the study that relatively few individuals were included in its TCR sequencing and HLA analysis.

The chain carries TRBV15 and TRBJ2-4, with a weak D call TRBD2 (6 bases). Sequencing was done on a sample of CD8+ T cells from PBMCs. The TCR sequence derives from a human donor with multiple sclerosis. DNA of the CDR3: TGTGCCACCAGCAGAGTTGGACTAACCAAAAACATTCAGTACTTC. It is translated as CATSRVGLTKNIQYF.